The sequence of this TCR beta chain was determined in a study of T cells in Graves' hyperthyroidism and ophthalmopathy. With regard to this clonotype: Its antigen is unidentified.

The TCR beta CDR3 regions underwent amplification using RNA transcripts as the source. HTBI primers were employed in a first-round RT-PCR of the TCR CDR3. MiXCR, applied by TCRdb to the multiplex PCR reads, yields one record per CDR3 protein. The table includes some 370,000 distinct CDR3 sequences, about an eighth detected once. Study-wide results and caveats: Most thyroid clonotypes with frequency above 0.001 were detected in blood. Ophthalmopathy could be told apart from stable hyperthyroidism with a 13 V-J model.

V lost 1 base, J lost 9 bases, and 12 bases lay in between. Germline-derived CDR1 and CDR2 are MNHNS and SASEGT. The CDR3 has 14 amino acids. Sequenced input: blood. The chain links TRBV6-1 to TRBJ2-2; D gene unclear. This TCR derives from a man aged 45-65 years with Graves' ophthalmopathy. The CDR3 DNA reads TGTGCCAGCAGTGAAGGGGTGCTTTCCAGGGAGCTGTTTTTT. It specifies CASSEGVLSRELFF.